The 27 T cell receptor beta chains below come from one sample, sequenced in a study of T cell repertoires in cytomegalovirus infection. From the reads, TCRdb called clonotypes with MiXCR, one entry per CDR3 protein. The sample holds a few hundred thousand distinct CDR3 sequences, around a sixth seen once. The sample comprised PBMCs. Receptors were obtained from a human donor in good health (CMV status not recorded). Some clones in this sample may be carry-over from other donors' samples.

This clonotype came up a few times. The chain is built from TRBV7-3 and TRBJ2-7; 9 nucleotides agree with TRBD2. V was pared by 0 bases and J by 2 bases, with 5 bases of the junction left unmatched. There are 16 residues in the CDR3. Germline values: CDR1 SGHTA, CDR2 FQGTGA. The CDR3 DNA sequence: TGTGCCAGCAGCTTAACCCTAGCGGGGAGTCCCTACGAGCAGTACTTC. It encodes CASSLTLAGSPYEQYF. Drawing the rest from reference TRBV7-3 and TRBJ2-7, the complete variable domain is GAGVSQTPSNKVTEKGKYVELRCDPISGHTALYWYRQSLGQGPEFLIYFQGTGAADDSGLPNDRFFAVRPEGSVSTLKIQRTERGDSAVYLCASSLTLAGSPYEQYFGPGTRLTVT.

This sequence joins TRBV18 and TRBJ2-7, with D perhaps being TRBD1 or TRBD2 (5 bases each). The ends were cut back, 4 bases at V and 4 bases at J, with 14 bases in the middle. Germline V CDR1 and CDR2: KGHSH, LQKENI. The CDR3 loop spans 14 amino acids. The CDR3 protein is CASSRDGESYEQYF. The CDR3 nucleotides are TGTGCCAGCTCACGGGACGGTGAATCGTACGAGCAGTACTTC.

This clonotype was detected many times. The chain employs TRBV7-9 and TRBJ1-4; D unclear. This CDR3 is built from 15 residues. Trimming shortened V by 7 bases and J by 7 bases, and 19 bases separated the two germline ends. The germline CDR1 and CDR2 sequences are SEHNR and FQNEAQ (reference sequence). CDR3 in DNA: TGTGCCAGCAATCTGGGCCTCGGCGACGGTGAAAAACTGTTTTTT. Its translation: CASNLGLGDGEKLFF.

This sequence joins TRBV12-3 or TRBV12-4 and TRBJ2-7; the D is unclear. The length of the CDR3 is 14 residues. Trimming stripped 3 bases from V and 2 bases from J, with 11 bases between. CDR3 protein: CASSFGGPTYEQYF. CDR3 DNA sequence: TGTGCCAGCAGTTTTGGCGGACCGACCTACGAGCAGTACTTC.

The chain combines TRBV28 with TRBJ2-1; D possibly corresponds to TRBD1 (6 bases). This CDR3 contains 15 residues. V was shortened by 11 bases and J by 0 bases, with 17 bases between the two germline ends. CDR1 MDHEN and CDR2 SYDVKM come from the germline V gene. In DNA, the CDR3 is TGTGCCGCAACGCTAGGGGGAAGCTCCTACAATGAGCAGTTCTTC. Translation gives CAATLGGSSYNEQFF.

This sequence joins TRBV5-1 and TRBJ1-1, with TRBD1 as a possible D gene (5 bases). V lost 4 bases, J lost 4 bases, and 14 bases lay in between. The CDR3 contains 14 residues. The germline V gene encodes CDR1 SGHRS and CDR2 YFSETQ. The CDR3, as DNA: TGCGCCAGCAGCCGGGCGGCAGGGAGCACTGAAGCTTTCTTT. Protein: CASSRAAGSTEAFF.

In its sample, this clonotype was seen many times. The chain is built from TRBV7-2 and TRBJ2-1, with D perhaps matching TRBD1 (5 bases). The CDR3 length is 14 residues. V was shortened by 1 base and J by 6 bases, with 10 bases between the two germline ends. CDR1 and CDR2 from the germline V gene are SGHTA and FQGNSA. CDR3 in amino acids: CASSLGGSVNEQFF. The CDR3 nucleotides are TGTGCCAGCAGCTTAGGGGGCAGCGTCAATGAGCAGTTCTTC. The variable domain in full, completed from reference TRBV7-2 and TRBJ2-1, reads GAGVSQSPSNKVTEKGKDVELRCDPISGHTALYWYRQSLGQGLEFLIYFQGNSAPDKSGLPSDRFSAERTGGSVSTLTIQRTQQEDSAVYLCASSLGGSVNEQFFGPGTRLTVL.

The chain recombines TRBV12-3 or TRBV12-4 with TRBJ2-1, with unresolved D. V lost 4 bases, J lost 5 bases, and 9 bases lay in between. CDR3 size: 13 residues. This CDR3 reads CASSYGLNNEQFF. CDR3 coding DNA: TGTGCCAGCAGTTATGGGCTCAACAATGAGCAGTTCTTC.

The table lists this clonotype with many counts. This chain uses TRBV7-3 with TRBJ1-6, with 7 bases lining up with TRBD1. There are 17 residues in the CDR3. With 5 bases clipped from V and 7 bases from J, the junction kept 14 bases outside the gene matches. Germline CDR1 and CDR2: SGHTA and FQGTGA. The CDR3 coding sequence is TGTGCCAGCAGCCGAAGAGTCACAGGGGTAGGAAATTCACCCCTCCACTTT. It is translated as CASSRRVTGVGNSPLHF.

This clonotype was observed a few times. The V and J genes are TRBV20-1 and TRBJ1-5; D is perhaps TRBD1 (5 bases). Between the trimmed V and J ends, which lost 3 bases and 0 bases, there was a span of 15 bases. The CDR3 contains 16 residues. Germline V gives CDR1 DFQATT, CDR2 SNEGSKA (reference sequence). The CDR3 nucleotides read TGCAGTGCTAGTAGAACCGCGACAGATAGCAATCAGCCCCAGCATTTT. As protein: CSASRTATDSNQPQHF.

This clonotype was seen many times. V gene TRBV7-2 combines with J gene TRBJ2-1; D might be TRBD1 (5 bases). CDR3 length: 14 amino acids. Germline CDR1 SGHTA, CDR2 FQGNSA. Trimming stripped 2 bases from V and 5 bases from J, with 10 bases between. CDR3 amino acids: CASSLYKGHNEQFF. CDR3 DNA sequence: TGTGCCAGCAGCTTATACAAGGGGCACAATGAGCAGTTCTTC.

The V call is TRBV24-1, the J call TRBJ1-2; 8 bases line up with TRBD1. Unmatched junction bases numbered 11, after V lost 6 bases and J lost 6 bases. Germline values: CDR1 KGHDR, CDR2 SFDVKD. CDR3 length equals 15 residues. In nucleotides, the CDR3 is TGTGCCACCAGTTCGGCAGGGGGCAATAAAGATGGCTACACCTTC. Translated: CATSSAGGNKDGYTF.

The gene calls are TRBV19 and TRBJ2-2, with unresolved D. Per germline, CDR1 LNHDA and CDR2 SQIVND (reference sequence). V shed 6 bases and J shed 1 base, with 9 bases lying between them. This CDR3 is built from 14 residues. CDR3 in amino acids: CASRGSLNTGELFF. As DNA, the CDR3 is TGTGCCAGTAGGGGCAGCCTGAACACCGGGGAGCTGTTTTTT.

This clonotype was detected many times. The chain couples TRBV27 to TRBJ1-1; weak D call: TRBD1 (5 bases). There are 14 residues in the CDR3. The germline V gene encodes CDR1 MNHEY and CDR2 SMNVEV (reference sequence). Trimming took off 4 bases at V and 4 bases at J, with 13 bases between the two ends. CDR3 sequence reads: CASSSPGWGTEAFF. The CDR3 DNA reads as TGTGCCAGCAGTTCCCCAGGGTGGGGCACTGAAGCTTTCTTT.

This clonotype showed up just a few times. The rearrangement joins TRBV2 to TRBJ1-1; D unresolved. Per the germline V gene, CDR1 is SNHLY and CDR2 is FYNNEI. The CDR3 is 11 residues long. V lost 10 bases to trimming and J lost 4 bases, with 10 bases between them. The DNA for the CDR3 is TGTGCCATACAGCGTAGCACTGAAGCTTTCTTT. Its protein is CAIQRSTEAFF.

This clonotype was observed once. The V and J genes are TRBV6-5 and TRBJ2-7; weak D call: TRBD2 (5 bases). V was cut by 4 bases and J by 6 bases, with 16 bases left in between. Germline lookup yields CDR1 MNHEY and CDR2 SVGAGI. This CDR3 has 14 amino acids. This CDR3 reads CASSSFRGRGEQYF. CDR3 DNA sequence: TGTGCCAGCAGTTCGTTCCGGGGTCGGGGCGAGCAGTACTTC.

This clonotype was seen repeatedly, ten times or more. The chain is built from TRBV4-1 and TRBJ1-5; 7 nucleotides line up with TRBD1. Germline V gene data show CDR1 as MGHRA and CDR2 as YSYEKL. With V trimmed by 1 base and J by 0 bases, 6 bases remained unmatched. CDR3 length: 17 amino acids. The CDR3 spells CASSQAARTGSNQPQHF. The CDR3 DNA reads TGCGCCAGCAGCCAAGCTGCCCGGACAGGTAGCAATCAGCCCCAGCATTTT.

This chain uses TRBV12-3 or TRBV12-4 with TRBJ1-4; D gene ambiguous. V was cut by 1 base and J by 5 bases, with 14 bases left in between. The CDR3 sequence is 16 residues long. CDR3: CASSLGFRRLNEKLFF. The CDR3 coding sequence is TGTGCCAGCAGTTTAGGATTTAGACGCCTCAATGAAAAACTGTTTTTT.

This clonotype has only a few counts. The CDR3 DNA reads as TGCAGCGTTGAACAGGGGGAGCAGTACTTC. It translates to CSVEQGEQYF. This rearrangement joins TRBV29-1 to TRBJ2-7; a possible D gene is TRBD1 (6 bases). V lost 2 bases, J lost 7 bases, and 6 bases lay in between. The CDR3 spans 10 residues. Germline V CDR1 and CDR2: SQVTM, ANQGSEA.

This clonotype has a count of ten or more. The chain has TRBV7-8 and TRBJ1-1; no clear D gene. The V end lost 3 bases, the J end lost 5 bases, and 13 bases lay between the germline ends. This CDR3 region has 14 residues. Per germline, CDR1 SGHVS and CDR2 FQNEAQ. The DNA of the CDR3 is TGTGCCAGCAGCTTTCGGGGTGGAGAGACTGAAGCTTTCTTT. Translated: CASSFRGGETEAFF.

The V and J genes are TRBV20-1 and TRBJ1-5; 8 nucleotides agree with TRBD1. Germline CDR1 is DFQATT and CDR2 is SNEGSKA (reference sequence). Trimming at V came to 6 bases and at J to 4 bases, leaving 8 bases not matched to a gene. This CDR3 is 14 amino acids long. CDR3: CSARQGPLNQPQHF. CDR3 sequence (DNA): TGCAGTGCACGACAGGGGCCGTTAAATCAGCCCCAGCATTTT.

This clonotype was picked up many times. This chain links TRBV25-1 with TRBJ2-3, with 7 bases identical to TRBD1. The CDR3 is made up of 14 amino acids. V gave up 6 bases and J gave up 0 bases; unmatched junction bases: 3. Germline CDR1 reads MGHDK; CDR2 reads SYGVNS. The CDR3 is CASSGQVSTDTQYF. The CDR3 nucleotides read TGTGCCAGCAGCGGACAGGTTAGCACAGATACGCAGTATTTT.

This clonotype appeared a few times. The chain is built from TRBV6-1 and TRBJ1-2; no firm D call. The CDR3 totals 14 residues. The germline CDR1 and CDR2 sequences are MNHNS and SASEGT. V was pared by 0 bases and J by 8 bases, with 13 bases between. The CDR3 spells CASSEAKAVWGYTF. CDR3 nucleotide sequence: TGTGCCAGCAGTGAAGCTAAGGCAGTATGGGGCTACACCTTC.

This clonotype has ten or more counts. This chain links TRBV4-3 with TRBJ1-3; no definite D call. Germline values: CDR1 LGHNA, CDR2 YSLEER. The CDR3 is 16 residues long. V shed 2 bases and J shed 2 bases, with 13 bases lying between them. CDR3 region: CASSQQRAVAGNTIYF. CDR3 in DNA: TGCGCCAGCAGCCAACAGCGGGCGGTCGCTGGAAACACCATATATTTT.

The V gene is TRBV20-1, the J gene TRBJ2-3; D is ambiguous. The CDR3 runs 13 residues. Trimming stripped 0 bases from V and 7 bases from J, with 11 bases between. CDR1 and CDR2 (germline): DFQATT, SNEGSKA (reference sequence). CDR3 bases: TGCAGTGCTAGAGATGGTTTTACCCATACGCAGTATTTT. Translation gives CSARDGFTHTQYF.

This clonotype was observed a handful of times. This chain joins TRBV4-1 and TRBJ2-4; 16 nucleotides match TRBD2. With V trimmed by 3 bases and J by 3 bases, 8 bases remained unmatched. The CDR3 is made up of 19 amino acids. From germline, CDR1 is MGHRA and CDR2 YSYEKL. As DNA, the CDR3 is TGCGCCAGCAGCCAGGGACTAGCGGGGGGGCCGCGAAGCAAAAACATTCAGTACTTC. Translating it yields CASSQGLAGGPRSKNIQYF.

This clonotype was detected only a few times. CDR3 bases: TGTGCCAGCAGTTACGGAGGATTCCGGGGCGATCAGCCCCAGCATTTT. Translated: CASSYGGFRGDQPQHF. V is TRBV6-2 or TRBV6-3 and J is TRBJ1-5, with D tentatively TRBD1 (5 bases). CDR3 size: 16 residues. Germline V gene data show CDR1 as MNHEY and CDR2 as SVGEGT. Trimming cost V 2 bases and J 5 bases, with 16 bases left between them.